These T cell receptor beta chains were read from a single sample in a study of T cell responses to AZD1222 COVID-19 vaccine. Only in-frame clones appear in the TCRdb table, and some are missing; sequencing was by immunoSEQ multiplex PCR. Among 150,000 to 180,000 clones, 75% to 90% were seen once, and the ten largest hold over 6%. The sequencing here drew on peripheral blood, taken after recovery from COVID-19. These receptors originate from an adult who had recovered from COVID-19. Each CDR3 is given with its conserved first and last residue. The order of the fields is clone size, J gene, V gene, D gene, CDR3 DNA, CDR3 protein. The D gene is left open where the match is weak. A row's size may be missing; if present it is once, few, many or a size class.

size: once
J: TRBJ2-7
V: TRBV4-2
D: -
DNA: TGTGCCAGCAGCCAAGGAGGTTGGCACGAGCAGTACTTC
CDR3: CASSQGGWHEQYF

size: -
J: TRBJ1-2
V: TRBV28
D: TRBD1
DNA: TGTGCCAGCAATACTAGACAGGGGATAGGCTATGGCTACACCTTC
CDR3: CASNTRQGIGYGYTF

size: -
J: TRBJ1-4
V: TRBV29-1
D: -
DNA: TGCAGCGCACGCCCGGGGGGGGCAGGGGAAAAACTGTTTTTT
CDR3: CSARPGGAGEKLFF

size: -
J: TRBJ1-1
V: TRBV5-6
D: TRBD1
DNA: TGTGCCAGCAGCGGACGACAGGGGAATGAAGCTTTCTTT
CDR3: CASSGRQGNEAFF

size: -
J: TRBJ1-6
V: TRBV2
D: TRBD1
DNA: TGTGCCAGCATTTCAACAGGGGGGTCACCCCTCCACTTT
CDR3: CASISTGGSPLHF

size: -
J: TRBJ2-2
V: TRBV29-1
D: TRBD1
DNA: TGCAGCGTGGACGAAACAGGGGTCACCGGGGAGCTGTTTTTT
CDR3: CSVDETGVTGELFF

size: -
J: TRBJ1-2
V: TRBV18
D: -
DNA: TGTGCCAGCTCACCAACGAACACGAGGGCGGGGGATGGCTACACCTTC
CDR3: CASSPTNTRAGDGYTF

size: -
J: TRBJ1-4
V: TRBV15
D: -
DNA: TGTGCCACCAGCAGGCCAGGGGTTGAAAAACTGTTTTTT
CDR3: CATSRPGVEKLFF

size: -
J: TRBJ2-1
V: TRBV19
D: -
DNA: TGTGCCAGTAGTATGAGCACAGCATTTAATGAGCAGTTCTTC
CDR3: CASSMSTAFNEQFF

size: -
J: TRBJ2-7
V: TRBV15
D: TRBD1
DNA: TGTGCCACCAGCCCCCAAAAGGGACAGGGGTACTACGAGCAGTACTTC
CDR3: CATSPQKGQGYYEQYF

size: -
J: TRBJ1-1
V: TRBV7-3
D: -
DNA: TGTGCCAGCAGCAACAAACGCAGTGGGCGGAGGAACACTGAAGCTTTCTTT
CDR3: CASSNKRSGRRNTEAFF

size: once
J: TRBJ2-1
V: TRBV7-2
D: -
DNA: TGTGCCAGCAGCTTAGAATCCCCACAAAATGGTAGGAATGAGCAGTTCTTC
CDR3: CASSLESPQNGRNEQFF

size: -
J: TRBJ1-1
V: TRBV4-2
D: -
DNA: TGTGCCAGCAGCCAAGACGGGGAGGCCCAGCGCGCTGAAGCTTTCTTT
CDR3: CASSQDGEAQRAEAFF

size: -
J: TRBJ1-3
V: TRBV19
D: -
DNA: TGTGCCAGTACCCCAAGAGTGCGGGACTCTGGAAACACCATATATTTT
CDR3: CASTPRVRDSGNTIYF

size: once
J: TRBJ1-2
V: TRBV2
D: TRBD1
DNA: TGTGCCAGCAGGGGACAGGGCCTACGTGGCTACACCTTC
CDR3: CASRGQGLRGYTF

size: -
J: TRBJ2-7
V: TRBV7-9
D: TRBD2
DNA: TGTGCCAGCAGCTCCCCCGGGACTAGCGGCTACGAGCAGTACTTC
CDR3: CASSSPGTSGYEQYF

size: -
J: TRBJ2-7
V: TRBV4-3
D: -
DNA: TGCGCCAGCAGCCAAGATCGGTCGGGGGGCGGCTACGAGCAGTACTTC
CDR3: CASSQDRSGGGYEQYF

size: -
J: TRBJ1-1
V: TRBV18
D: TRBD1
DNA: TGTGCCAGCTCACTGGACAGGGCGAACACTGAAGCTTTCTTT
CDR3: CASSLDRANTEAFF

size: -
J: TRBJ2-7
V: TRBV5-1
D: TRBD1
DNA: TGCGCCAGCAGCAGCGGACAGGGGAGAGAGGACGAGCAGTACTTC
CDR3: CASSSGQGREDEQYF

size: -
J: TRBJ1-4
V: TRBV4-3
D: -
DNA: TGCGCCAGCAGCCCGACGGATCTTAATGAAAAACTGTTTTTT
CDR3: CASSPTDLNEKLFF

size: -
J: TRBJ2-2
V: TRBV28
D: TRBD2
DNA: TGTGCCACCCATCTGGCGGGGCGGGAGGGGAACACCGGGGAGCTGTTTTTT
CDR3: CATHLAGREGNTGELFF

size: -
J: TRBJ1-1
V: TRBV4-3
D: -
DNA: TGCGCCAGCAGCCAAGATCTGGGTGGTTGGGTGAACACTGAAGCTTTCTTT
CDR3: CASSQDLGGWVNTEAFF

size: -
J: TRBJ1-5
V: TRBV19
D: -
DNA: TGTGCCAGTAGTATCGGCCACGAGCCCCAGCATTTT
CDR3: CASSIGHEPQHF

size: -
J: TRBJ2-1
V: TRBV7-9
D: -
DNA: TGTGCCAGCAGCCCGTTTGGAGGGGGGTCGAATGAGCAGTTCTTC
CDR3: CASSPFGGGSNEQFF

size: -
J: TRBJ2-7
V: TRBV28
D: TRBD2
DNA: TGTGCCAGCGAGGCCACTAGCGGGAGAACCTACGAGCAGTACTTC
CDR3: CASEATSGRTYEQYF

size: -
J: TRBJ1-2
V: TRBV28
D: TRBD1
DNA: TGTGCCAGCAGTCGGACAGGGCTTTTTGGCTACACCTTC
CDR3: CASSRTGLFGYTF

size: -
J: TRBJ2-5
V: TRBV3-1/TRBV3-2
D: -
DNA: TGTGCCAGCAGCCAAGGCGGACAGACCCAGTACTTC
CDR3: CASSQGGQTQYF

size: -
J: TRBJ2-1
V: TRBV9
D: TRBD2
DNA: TGTGCCAGCAGCGTAGTAAGCGGGAGCCACAATGAGCAGTTCTTC
CDR3: CASSVVSGSHNEQFF

size: -
J: TRBJ2-1
V: TRBV7-2
D: -
DNA: TGTGCCAGCAGCTTAGGGCCCGCCGCGGGGAATGAGCAGTTCTTC
CDR3: CASSLGPAAGNEQFF

size: -
J: TRBJ1-1
V: TRBV15
D: -
DNA: TGTGCCACCAGCAGTATTGCGGGGCCGAACACTGAAGCTTTCTTT
CDR3: CATSSIAGPNTEAFF

size: -
J: TRBJ2-1
V: TRBV24-1
D: TRBD2
DNA: TGTGCCACCAGTGACATGACTAGCGGGAGCTATTACAATGAGCAGTTCTTC
CDR3: CATSDMTSGSYYNEQFF

size: -
J: TRBJ2-5
V: TRBV11-2
D: -
DNA: TGTGCCAGCAGCTTAAGGCCCCCAGATATGTACCAAGAGACCCAGTACTTC
CDR3: CASSLRPPDMYQETQYF

size: -
J: TRBJ1-1
V: TRBV10-3
D: -
DNA: TGTGCCATCAGTGAATGGGACCGAACGAACACTGAAGCTTTCTTT
CDR3: CAISEWDRTNTEAFF

size: -
J: TRBJ1-5
V: TRBV19
D: -
DNA: TGTGCCAGTAGTAAGCCCTGGGACAGCAATCAGCCCCAGCATTTT
CDR3: CASSKPWDSNQPQHF

size: -
J: TRBJ1-1
V: TRBV5-1
D: TRBD1
DNA: TGCGCCAGCAGTTTGGGACAGGATAAACGCACTGAAGCTTTCTTT
CDR3: CASSLGQDKRTEAFF

size: -
J: TRBJ1-2
V: TRBV27
D: TRBD1
DNA: TGTGCCAGCAGTTACCTTATGACAGGGACGAACTATGGCTACACCTTC
CDR3: CASSYLMTGTNYGYTF

size: -
J: TRBJ2-7
V: TRBV3-1/TRBV3-2
D: TRBD2
DNA: TGTGCCAGCAGCCCGTCTTTGTGGGCGGGGGGTTACGAGCAGTACTTC
CDR3: CASSPSLWAGGYEQYF

size: -
J: TRBJ1-1
V: TRBV18
D: TRBD1
DNA: TGTGCCAGCTCACCACAAGACAGGGTGAGCACTGAAGCTTTCTTT
CDR3: CASSPQDRVSTEAFF

size: -
J: TRBJ2-6
V: TRBV5-1
D: -
DNA: TGCGCCAGCAGCCCCCCCAGCTCTGGGGCCAACGTCCTGACTTTC
CDR3: CASSPPSSGANVLTF

size: -
J: TRBJ1-1
V: TRBV19
D: -
DNA: TGTGCCAGTAGCTCGACAGGTAGCTGGGGAGGCACTGAAGCTTTCTTT
CDR3: CASSSTGSWGGTEAFF

size: -
J: TRBJ2-3
V: TRBV7-9
D: TRBD2
DNA: TGTGCCAGCAGTTTCCCTAGCGGGGTTAGCACAGATACGCAGTATTTT
CDR3: CASSFPSGVSTDTQYF

size: -
J: TRBJ1-1
V: TRBV28
D: -
DNA: TGTGCCAGCAGTTTAGCTCAGATAAACACTGAAGCTTTCTTT
CDR3: CASSLAQINTEAFF

size: -
J: TRBJ2-2
V: TRBV5-6
D: TRBD1
DNA: TGTGCCAGCAGCTTCTACAGGGGGCCTCCCGGGGAGCTGTTTTTT
CDR3: CASSFYRGPPGELFF

size: -
J: TRBJ2-2
V: TRBV9
D: TRBD2
DNA: TGTGCCAGCAGCGTAGGAGTAGCGGGGGGGCAAACCGGGGAGCTGTTTTTT
CDR3: CASSVGVAGGQTGELFF